This passage covers 31 T cell receptor beta chains from one sample sequenced in a study of T-cell reconstitution after alpha-beta-depleted transplantation in children. Preparation of the TCRbeta library involved a method that used unique molecular identifiers. Each CDR3 protein is one row after TCRdb ran MiXCR on the PCR reads. The sample gives some 590,000 distinct CDR3 sequences, 8% to 11% of which show up once; about 4% is in the top ten. Source: PBMCs from the stem cell graft donor, taken from the stem cell graft. The receptors shown here come from a human donor who donated a stem cell graft to a child with acute myeloid leukemia.

This clonotype was recorded at least ten times. CDR3 residues: CSLPSREDIYGSEQYF. As DNA, the CDR3 is TGCAGCCTTCCTAGCCGGGAGGACATTTACGGGTCCGAGCAGTACTTC. V usage is TRBV20-1 and J usage is TRBJ2-7; 7 nucleotides agree with TRBD2. This CDR3 spans 16 amino acids. Germline V CDR1 and CDR2: DFQATT, SNEGSKA (reference sequence).

The table lists this clonotype with many counts. The chain recombines TRBV5-1 with TRBJ2-3; D unclear. Trimming pared 4 bases from V and 1 base from J, leaving 19 bases between. This CDR3 is built from 17 residues. Germline CDR1 SGHRS, CDR2 YFSETQ. The CDR3 DNA sequence: TGCGCCAGCAGCGCGAGCTTAGGAATTATCGGCACAGATACGCAGTATTTT. The encoded protein is CASSASLGIIGTDTQYF.

This clonotype was picked up many times. This chain joins TRBV5-5 and TRBJ2-5, with 10 nucleotides matching TRBD2. Per germline, CDR1 SGHKS and CDR2 YYEKEE (reference sequence). Germline trimming cut 2 bases from V and 4 bases from J; bases unmatched to any gene: 8. CDR3 size: 16 residues. The CDR3: CASSFPIAGGLETQYF. The CDR3 region has the DNA TGTGCCAGCAGCTTTCCCATAGCGGGAGGATTAGAGACCCAGTACTTC.

The rearrangement joins TRBV29-1 to TRBJ2-1; D may be TRBD2 (6 bases). CDR1 SQVTM and CDR2 ANQGSEA come from the germline V gene. Trimming took 8 bases from V and 7 from J, leaving 18 bases between them. CDR3 size: 13 residues. Written as DNA, the CDR3 is TGCAGCTCCTTCTACCCCCGGGGGAATGAGCAGTTCTTC. This codes for CSSFYPRGNEQFF.

This clonotype was seen repeatedly, ten times or more. This chain links TRBV9 with TRBJ2-7; the D gene could be TRBD1 or TRBD2 (5 bases each). V dropped 1 base and J dropped 5 bases, with 16 bases sitting between them. The length of the CDR3 is 15 residues. CDR1 and CDR2 (germline): SGDLS, YYNGEE. In DNA, the CDR3 is TGTGCCAGCAGCGTATACTCCGCAGGGACCAACGAGCAGTACTTC. This encodes CASSVYSAGTNEQYF.

This chain joins TRBV6-5 and TRBJ1-2, with D unclear. CDR1 is MNHEY, CDR2 SVGAGI, per germline. The CDR3 consists of 14 residues. With 2 bases removed from V and 3 bases from J, the gap between germline ends came to 10 bases. DNA for the CDR3: TGTGCCAGCAGTTACAAACTAAACCACTATGGCTACACCTTC. Translating it yields CASSYKLNHYGYTF.

This clonotype was detected only a few times. The chain recombines TRBV24-1 with TRBJ2-7; D perhaps matches TRBD1 (5 bases). The CDR3 runs 14 residues. Germline V gives CDR1 KGHDR, CDR2 SFDVKD. The germline V and J ends were trimmed by 9 bases and 2 bases, with 16 bases remaining between them. CDR3 nucleotides: TGTGCCACCCAACGAGGTCAGGGCCCCTACGAGCAGTACTTC. Its protein product is CATQRGQGPYEQYF.

This clonotype has a count of ten or more. Here the CDR3 reads CASSVSRDRLYNEQFF. As DNA, the CDR3 is TGTGCCAGCAGCGTCTCCCGGGACAGACTATACAATGAGCAGTTCTTC. The rearrangement joins TRBV9 to TRBJ2-1, with 7 bases fitting TRBD1. Trimming removed 2 bases from V and 4 bases from J; junction bases left unmatched: 9. The germline CDR1 and CDR2 sequences are SGDLS and YYNGEE. The CDR3 is 16 amino acids. The full variable domain, rest sourced from reference TRBV9 and TRBJ2-1, is DSGVTQTPKHLITATGQRVTLRCSPRSGDLSVYWYQQSLDQGLQFLIQYYNGEERAKGNILERFSAQQFPDLHSELNLSSLELGDSALYFCASSVSRDRLYNEQFFGPGTRLTVL.

The rearrangement uses TRBV30 and TRBJ2-1, with 10 nucleotides matching TRBD2. The germline CDR1 and CDR2 sequences are GTSNPN and SVGIG (reference sequence). The CDR3 is 14 amino acids. Trimming at V came to 0 bases and at J to 9 bases, leaving 5 bases not matched to a gene. CDR3 amino acids: CAWSVPSGRGEQFF. In DNA form, the CDR3 reads TGTGCCTGGAGTGTCCCTAGCGGGAGAGGTGAGCAGTTCTTC. Drawing the rest from reference TRBV30 and TRBJ2-1, the complete variable domain is SQTIHQWPATLVQPVGSPLSLECTVEGTSNPNLYWYRQAAGRGLQLLFYSVGIGQISSEVPQNLSASRPQDRQFILSSKKLLLSDSGFYLCAWSVPSGRGEQFFGPGTRLTVL.

This clonotype was observed at least ten times. The V gene is TRBV6-2 or TRBV6-3, the J gene TRBJ1-5; no reliable D call. The CDR3 totals 14 residues. V was pared by 0 bases and J by 1 base, with 4 bases between. In germline, CDR1 is MNHEY, CDR2 SVGEGT. The DNA for the CDR3 is TGTGCCAGCAGTTACTCCGGCAGCAATCAGCCCCAGCATTTT. Encoded protein: CASSYSGSNQPQHF.

The V and J genes are TRBV7-2 and TRBJ1-2; a weak D match, TRBD1 (5 bases). V dropped 1 base and J dropped 8 bases, with 14 bases sitting between them. Per germline, CDR1 SGHTA and CDR2 FQGNSA. This CDR3 is 14 amino acids long. The CDR3 is CASSLDRSAHGYTF. Written as DNA, the CDR3 is TGTGCCAGCAGCTTAGACAGGTCGGCCCACGGCTACACCTTC.

The CDR3 DNA is TGCAGTGCTAGGGGGGATTCAGGACACAATTCACCCCTCCACTTT. Encoded protein: CSARGDSGHNSPLHF. The chain employs TRBV20-1 and TRBJ1-6, with D perhaps TRBD1 (5 bases). The CDR3 has 15 amino acids. Trimming cost V 3 bases and J 7 bases, with 16 bases left between them. Looked up from germline, CDR1 is DFQATT and CDR2 is SNEGSKA (reference sequence).

This clonotype was recorded many times. V and J are TRBV5-5 and TRBJ1-5; TRBD1 agrees at 8 bases. V shed 4 bases, J shed 5 bases, and the junction held 14 bases outside the gene matches. Germline lookup yields CDR1 SGHKS and CDR2 YYEKEE (reference sequence). The CDR3 is 17 amino acids. In nucleotides, the CDR3 is TGTGCCAGCAGCCCCCGGGGCAGGACAGGGTTGGATCAGCCCCAGCATTTT. This encodes CASSPRGRTGLDQPQHF.

This sequence joins TRBV20-1 and TRBJ2-7; 8 nucleotides align to TRBD1. CDR1 is DFQATT, CDR2 SNEGSKA, per germline (reference sequence). The CDR3 has 16 amino acids. Trimming took 0 bases from V and 3 from J; bases not matched to a gene: 10. The CDR3 DNA sequence: TGCAGTGCTAGAGATCACCTGGACAGGGCGTTCTACGAGCAGTACTTC. Protein: CSARDHLDRAFYEQYF.

This rearrangement joins TRBV7-9 to TRBJ1-4; D is uncertain. Trimming removed 5 bases at V and 8 bases at J, with 18 bases between. CDR1 is SEHNR, CDR2 FQNEAQ, per germline (reference sequence). This CDR3 has 15 amino acids. CDR3 sequence reads: CASSQAKGPGEKLFF. CDR3 in DNA: TGTGCCAGCAGCCAGGCCAAAGGGCCGGGGGAAAAACTGTTTTTT.

In its sample, this clonotype was seen a few times. The J gene is TRBJ2-2, the V gene TRBV6-2 or TRBV6-3, with D unresolved. The CDR3 loop spans 14 amino acids. Germline CDR1 and CDR2: MNHEY and SVGEGT. The V gene lost 7 bases and the J gene lost 6 bases, with 15 bases spanning the gap. The CDR3 is CASNQVGNAGELFF. The CDR3 coding sequence is TGTGCCAGCAACCAGGTGGGAAACGCCGGGGAGCTGTTTTTT.

This clonotype was observed at least ten times. The chain uses TRBV20-1 and TRBJ2-1; D possibly corresponds to TRBD2 (5 bases). The V and J ends lost 1 base and 2 bases respectively, with 12 bases between them. The CDR3 covers 15 residues. The germline V gene has CDR1 DFQATT and CDR2 SNEGSKA (reference sequence). CDR3 in amino acids: CSARVRLAAYNEQFF. The CDR3 nucleotides read TGCAGTGCTAGAGTGCGGCTAGCTGCCTACAATGAGCAGTTCTTC.

The chain combines TRBV12-3 or TRBV12-4 with TRBJ2-7; 13 bases are a match to TRBD2. The CDR3 has 15 residues. V dropped 3 bases and J dropped 4; count of bases not matched to a gene: 3. Written as DNA, the CDR3 is TGTGCCAGCAGTTTGAAGGGACTAGCGGGGTACGAGCAGTACTTC. Protein product: CASSLKGLAGYEQYF.

This clonotype was seen a handful of times. The V call is TRBV9, the J call TRBJ2-5, with D tentatively TRBD1 (6 bases). The V gene lost 0 bases and the J gene lost 5 bases, with 14 bases spanning the gap. The germline V gene encodes CDR1 SGDLS and CDR2 YYNGEE. The CDR3 contains 15 residues. In DNA form, the CDR3 reads TGTGCCAGCAGCGTAGTAACCACAGGGATGGAGACCCAGTACTTC. This codes for CASSVVTTGMETQYF.

This clonotype was detected only a few times. The chain links TRBV7-2 to TRBJ2-1; 9 bases match TRBD2. The CDR3 spans 15 residues. The trim removed 1 base at V and 7 bases at J, leaving 5 bases unmatched. CDR1 is SGHTA and CDR2 is FQGNSA in the germline V gene. The CDR3 protein is CASSLVAGEWNEQFF. The CDR3, as DNA: TGTGCCAGCAGCTTAGTAGCGGGGGAGTGGAATGAGCAGTTCTTC.

The rearrangement joins TRBV20-1 to TRBJ1-1; D is perhaps TRBD1 (5 bases). The length of the CDR3 is 10 residues. Germline CDR1 is DFQATT and CDR2 is SNEGSKA (reference sequence). CDR3 nucleotide sequence: TGCAGCGTGGGGCCCACTGAAGCTTTCTTT. Translated, it gives CSVGPTEAFF.

This clonotype has just a few counts. The chain has TRBV7-9 and TRBJ2-3; 9 positions match TRBD1. CDR1 and CDR2 from the germline V gene are SEHNR and FQNEAQ (reference sequence). CDR3 size: 15 residues. The V segment lost 4 bases and the J segment 6 bases; nucleotides outside the gene matches: 8. This CDR3 reads CASSSGTGISDTQYF. CDR3 coding DNA: TGTGCCAGCAGCTCCGGGACAGGGATTTCGGATACGCAGTATTTT.

In this sample, this clonotype turned up many times. The rearrangement joins TRBV6-5 to TRBJ1-2; TRBD1 matches at 9 bases. This CDR3 contains 14 residues. Trimming cost V 6 bases and J 6 bases; bases outside gene matches: 8. In germline, CDR1 is MNHEY, CDR2 SVGAGI. This CDR3 reads CASRPRDRENGYTF. The CDR3 DNA reads TGTGCCAGCAGGCCCAGGGACAGGGAGAATGGCTACACCTTC.

This clonotype appeared a few times. The rearrangement joins TRBV9 to TRBJ2-3; D unresolved. This CDR3 spans 11 amino acids. Per the germline V gene, CDR1 is SGDLS and CDR2 is YYNGEE. V lost 4 bases and J 10 bases, leaving 10 bases between the germline ends. CDR3 nucleotides: TGTGCCAGCAGCCCCACCATTGCGCAGTATTTT. Its translation: CASSPTIAQYF.

The chain combines TRBV7-2 with TRBJ2-7; D is unresolved. The CDR3 loop spans 15 amino acids. Germline V gene sequence: CDR1 SGHTA, CDR2 FQGNSA. V shed 5 bases and J shed 2 bases, with 16 bases lying between them. This chain's CDR3 is CASSPSLGRPYEQYF. In DNA, the CDR3 is TGTGCCAGCAGCCCGAGTTTGGGTCGTCCCTACGAGCAGTACTTC.

This clonotype was observed a handful of times. The rearrangement links TRBV14 to TRBJ2-7; D is perhaps TRBD1 or TRBD2 (5 bases each). The germline CDR1 and CDR2 sequences are SGHDN and FVKESK. The V and J ends lost 9 bases and 0 bases respectively, with 9 bases between them. The CDR3 runs 12 residues. The CDR3 spells CASGGFSYEQYF. The CDR3 bases are TGTGCCAGTGGGGGATTCTCCTACGAGCAGTACTTC.

This clonotype has more than one count but fewer than ten. The V and J genes are TRBV20-1 and TRBJ1-1, with D unclear. The CDR3 is 12 amino acids. Looked up from germline, CDR1 is DFQATT and CDR2 is SNEGSKA (reference sequence). Trimming left V 4 bases short and J 4 bases short, with 10 bases between. The CDR3 DNA reads TGCAGTGCTACGACCCTGGGCACTGAAGCTTTCTTT. This sequence encodes CSATTLGTEAFF.

The V call is TRBV28, the J call TRBJ2-7, with TRBD1 matching over 8 bases. This CDR3 has 14 amino acids. Unmatched junction bases numbered 6, after V lost 5 bases and J lost 3 bases. Germline lookup yields CDR1 MDHEN and CDR2 SYDVKM. The CDR3: CASSPIDRGYEQYF. The CDR3 DNA reads as TGTGCCAGCAGTCCGATTGACAGGGGCTACGAGCAGTACTTC. Drawing the rest from reference TRBV28 and TRBJ2-7, the complete variable domain is DVKVTQSSRYLVKRTGEKVFLECVQDMDHENMFWYRQDPGLGLRLIYFSYDVKMKEKGDIPEGYSVSREKKERFSLILESASTNQTSMYLCASSPIDRGYEQYFGPGTRLTVT.

The genes are TRBV18 and TRBJ2-3; 8 bases line up with TRBD2. V lost 3 bases to trimming and J lost 0 bases; unmatched junction nucleotides: 5. This CDR3 spans 16 amino acids. Per germline, CDR1 KGHSH and CDR2 LQKENI. CDR3 nucleotide sequence: TGTGCCAGCTCACCCGTACCTAGCGGGAGCACAGATACGCAGTATTTT. This codes for CASSPVPSGSTDTQYF.

This clonotype occurred many times. The J gene is TRBJ2-1, the V gene TRBV15, with unresolved D. Trimming stripped 4 bases from V and 8 bases from J, with 6 bases between. This CDR3 has 11 amino acids. Germline CDR1 is LNHNV and CDR2 is YYDKDF (reference sequence). CDR3 nucleotide sequence: TGTGCCACCAGCACAGCATATGAGCAGTTCTTC. Protein sequence: CATSTAYEQFF.

Only a few counts were recorded for this clonotype. This rearrangement joins TRBV27 to TRBJ1-1, with D uncertain. The CDR3 is 13 amino acids. The V gene lost 1 base and the J gene lost 10 bases, with 13 bases spanning the gap. Germline CDR1 reads MNHEY; CDR2 reads SMNVEV (reference sequence). The CDR3 sequence is CASSLYSASPAFF. CDR3 coding DNA: TGTGCCAGCAGTTTATACTCGGCCTCTCCAGCTTTCTTT.